The 5 T cell receptor beta chains reported below all come from one sample, sequenced in a study of identical twins. TCRdb reanalysed the 5' RACE reads using MiXCR and keeps one entry per CDR3 protein. The sample lists 1.5 million to 2 million distinct CDR3 sequences; less than 35% were seen once. Sequenced sample: cord blood. Receptor source: a newborn girl in good health.

This clonotype has only one observation. CDR3 sequence reads: CSAPPGRMKEQYF. The CDR3 DNA reads TGCAGTGCCCCCCCGGGACGGATGAAAGAGCAGTACTTC. V gene TRBV20-1 combines with J gene TRBJ2-7, with D possibly being TRBD1 or TRBD2 (5 bases each). This CDR3 contains 13 residues. The germline V gene encodes CDR1 DFQATT and CDR2 SNEGSKA (reference sequence). V was shortened by 6 bases and J by 7 bases, with 19 bases between the two germline ends.

This clonotype was detected only a few times. This chain links TRBV5-6 with TRBJ2-3, with TRBD1 matching 7 bases. The CDR3 length is 16 residues. Germline V lookup: CDR1 SGHDT, CDR2 YYEEEE. With 4 bases clipped from V and 2 bases from J, the junction kept 10 bases outside the gene matches. The CDR3 sequence: CASSRQGLVPTDTQYF. In nucleotides, the CDR3 is TGTGCCAGCAGCCGACAGGGCCTAGTCCCCACAGATACGCAGTATTTT.

The table lists this clonotype with a few counts. The V gene is TRBV28, the J gene TRBJ2-1; tentatively, D is TRBD1 (5 bases). Trimming stripped 0 bases from V and 0 bases from J, with 9 bases between. Germline V CDR1 and CDR2: MDHEN, SYDVKM. The CDR3 covers 16 residues. The CDR3 spells CASSLWQDSSYNEQFF. The CDR3 bases are TGTGCCAGCAGTTTATGGCAAGACAGCTCCTACAATGAGCAGTTCTTC.

This sequence joins TRBV5-1 and TRBJ2-2; 9 positions agree with TRBD2. V was clipped by 1 base and J by 2 bases; unmatched bases: 3. Germline lookup yields CDR1 SGHRS and CDR2 YFSETQ. This CDR3 has 16 residues. The CDR3 reads CASSLIAGVNTGELFF. DNA of the CDR3: TGCGCCAGCAGCTTGATAGCGGGGGTTAACACCGGGGAGCTGTTTTTT.

This chain uses TRBV3-1 with TRBJ2-5, with 8 positions matching TRBD2. Germline CDR1 LGHDT, CDR2 YNNKEL (reference sequence). The CDR3 loop spans 17 amino acids. J lost 0 bases, V lost 0 bases, and 6 bases had no gene match. CDR3: CASSQDRGLVHQETQYF. The CDR3 DNA is TGTGCCAGCAGCCAAGATCGGGGACTAGTCCACCAAGAGACCCAGTACTTC.